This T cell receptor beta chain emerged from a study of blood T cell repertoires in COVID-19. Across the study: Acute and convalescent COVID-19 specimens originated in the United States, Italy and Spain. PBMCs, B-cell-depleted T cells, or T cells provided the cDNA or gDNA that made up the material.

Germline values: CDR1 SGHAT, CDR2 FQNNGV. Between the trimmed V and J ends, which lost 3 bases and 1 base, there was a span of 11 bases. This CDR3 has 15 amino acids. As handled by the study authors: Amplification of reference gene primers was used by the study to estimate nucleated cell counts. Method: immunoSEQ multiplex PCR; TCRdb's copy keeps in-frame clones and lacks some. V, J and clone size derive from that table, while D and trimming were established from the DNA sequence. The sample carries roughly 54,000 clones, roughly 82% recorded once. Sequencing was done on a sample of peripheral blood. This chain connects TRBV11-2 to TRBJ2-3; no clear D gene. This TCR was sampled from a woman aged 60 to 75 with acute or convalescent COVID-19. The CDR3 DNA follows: TGTGCCAGCAGCTTCTCTACCGTCCGCACAGATACGCAGTATTTT. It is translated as CASSFSTVRTDTQYF.